These T cell receptor beta chains were read from a single sample in a study of blood T cells in healthy people across ages. TCRdb re-called the 5' RACE reads with MiXCR, one entry per CDR3 protein. Of roughly 700,000 distinct CDR3 sequences listed, about 30% are singletons. Input material: blood. Receptor source: a woman aged 80 or older in good health. Both conserved end residues are part of each CDR3. A D gene is named only where the DNA matches it firmly. A row's size may be missing; if present it is once, few, many or a size class.

D gene: TRBD2
clone size: many
J gene: TRBJ2-3
V gene: TRBV10-3
CDR3 protein: CAISEPSGGPTDTQYF
CDR3 DNA: TGTGCCATCAGTGAGCCAAGCGGGGGACCAACAGATACGCAGTATTTT

D gene: TRBD1
clone size: .
J gene: TRBJ1-2
V gene: TRBV10-3
CDR3 protein: CATLKEELTGDGYTF
CDR3 DNA: TGTGCCACCCTAAAGGAGGAACTTACAGGGGACGGCTACACCTTC

D gene: .
clone size: many
J gene: TRBJ2-5
V gene: TRBV6-5
CDR3 protein: CASSATAVGTQYF
CDR3 DNA: TGTGCCAGCAGTGCGACAGCAGTTGGGACCCAGTACTTC

D gene: .
clone size: many
J gene: TRBJ2-1
V gene: TRBV24-1
CDR3 protein: CATSDSRDFFRGEQFF
CDR3 DNA: TGTGCCACCAGTGATTCCCGGGACTTTTTTCGAGGGGAGCAGTTCTTC

D gene: TRBD1
clone size: .
J gene: TRBJ1-6
V gene: TRBV5-1
CDR3 protein: CASSLDRDRVGSPLHF
CDR3 DNA: TGCGCCAGCAGCTTAGACCGGGACAGGGTCGGCTCACCCCTCCACTTT

D gene: .
clone size: many
J gene: TRBJ2-3
V gene: TRBV7-2
CDR3 protein: CASSPNGGRTDTQYF
CDR3 DNA: TGTGCCAGCAGCCCCAACGGGGGGCGCACAGATACGCAGTATTTT

D gene: TRBD2
clone size: once
J gene: TRBJ2-1
V gene: TRBV9
CDR3 protein: CASSPLGSGTPHEQFF
CDR3 DNA: TGTGCCAGCAGCCCCCTGGGTAGCGGGACTCCACATGAGCAGTTCTTC

D gene: .
clone size: few
J gene: TRBJ1-2
V gene: TRBV9
CDR3 protein: CASSVETDCGYTF
CDR3 DNA: TGTGCCAGCAGCGTAGAAACAGACTGTGGCTACACCTTC

D gene: .
clone size: many
J gene: TRBJ2-5
V gene: TRBV7-3
CDR3 protein: CASSSGQGGETQYF
CDR3 DNA: TGTGCCAGCAGCTCCGGACAGGGAGGGGAGACCCAGTACTTC

D gene: .
clone size: many
J gene: TRBJ1-1
V gene: TRBV20-1
CDR3 protein: CSASLGARGTEAFF
CDR3 DNA: TGCAGTGCTTCCCTCGGGGCCCGGGGCACTGAAGCTTTCTTT

D gene: .
clone size: .
J gene: TRBJ1-4
V gene: TRBV30
CDR3 protein: CAMVPLFLNEKLFF
CDR3 DNA: TGTGCTATGGTACCGCTTTTCCTTAATGAAAAACTGTTTTTT

D gene: TRBD2
clone size: .
J gene: TRBJ2-3
V gene: TRBV27
CDR3 protein: CASSLGLAGGFTDTQYF
CDR3 DNA: TGTGCCAGCAGTTTAGGGCTAGCGGGGGGGTTCACAGATACGCAGTATTTT

D gene: .
clone size: .
J gene: TRBJ1-5
V gene: TRBV6-5
CDR3 protein: CASSSTTGQPQHF
CDR3 DNA: TGTGCCAGCAGCTCGACAACGGGTCAGCCCCAGCATTTT

D gene: .
clone size: .
J gene: TRBJ2-7
V gene: TRBV29-1
CDR3 protein: CSVEGGSLTYEQYF
CDR3 DNA: TGCAGCGTTGAAGGGGGTAGCCTGACCTACGAGCAGTACTTC

D gene: .
clone size: .
J gene: TRBJ1-1
V gene: TRBV12-3/TRBV12-4
CDR3 protein: CASSLNKAGTEAFF
CDR3 DNA: TGTGCCAGCAGCCTGAACAAGGCGGGCACTGAAGCTTTCTTT

D gene: .
clone size: .
J gene: TRBJ1-6
V gene: TRBV4-3
CDR3 protein: CASSQEGAGRSPLHF
CDR3 DNA: TGCGCCAGCAGCCAAGAGGGAGCAGGGCGATCACCCCTCCACTTT

D gene: .
clone size: .
J gene: TRBJ1-1
V gene: TRBV20-1
CDR3 protein: CSALQGVTEAFF
CDR3 DNA: TGCAGTGCTCTACAGGGAGTCACTGAAGCTTTCTTT

D gene: .
clone size: many
J gene: TRBJ1-2
V gene: TRBV5-6
CDR3 protein: CASSRDTTNYGYTF
CDR3 DNA: TGTGCCAGCAGCCGGGACACCACTAACTATGGCTACACCTTC

D gene: TRBD1
clone size: .
J gene: TRBJ1-1
V gene: TRBV6-2/TRBV6-3
CDR3 protein: CASIRQGSRTEAFF
CDR3 DNA: TGTGCCAGCATCCGACAGGGGAGTCGGACTGAAGCTTTCTTT

D gene: .
clone size: many
J gene: TRBJ2-1
V gene: TRBV5-6
CDR3 protein: CASSSVGADTDEQFF
CDR3 DNA: TGTGCCAGCAGCTCCGTGGGGGCCGACACTGATGAGCAGTTCTTC

D gene: .
clone size: many
J gene: TRBJ2-7
V gene: TRBV30
CDR3 protein: CAWSVNRRAHEQYF
CDR3 DNA: TGTGCCTGGAGTGTAAACAGGAGGGCGCACGAGCAGTACTTC

D gene: .
clone size: once
J gene: TRBJ2-1
V gene: TRBV5-1
CDR3 protein: CASSFNRGGTHNEQFF
CDR3 DNA: TGCGCCAGCAGCTTTAACAGGGGAGGGACACACAATGAGCAGTTCTTC

D gene: TRBD1
clone size: many
J gene: TRBJ1-2
V gene: TRBV6-5
CDR3 protein: CASSYSGQGTNYGYTF
CDR3 DNA: TGTGCCAGCAGTTACTCGGGACAGGGGACTAACTATGGCTACACCTTC

D gene: .
clone size: many
J gene: TRBJ2-3
V gene: TRBV5-1
CDR3 protein: CASSLGSPRRTDTQYF
CDR3 DNA: TGCGCCAGCAGCTTAGGTTCCCCAAGGCGGACAGATACGCAGTATTTT

D gene: .
clone size: few
J gene: TRBJ1-4
V gene: TRBV20-1
CDR3 protein: CSAKAGAFEKLFF
CDR3 DNA: TGCAGTGCTAAGGCGGGGGCCTTCGAAAAACTGTTTTTT

D gene: TRBD2
clone size: many
J gene: TRBJ2-1
V gene: TRBV12-3/TRBV12-4
CDR3 protein: CASSDRGLVYNEQFF
CDR3 DNA: TGTGCCAGCAGTGACCGGGGACTAGTTTACAATGAGCAGTTCTTC

D gene: TRBD1
clone size: many
J gene: TRBJ2-7
V gene: TRBV5-1
CDR3 protein: CASSLGTGGSYEQYF
CDR3 DNA: TGCGCCAGCAGCTTGGGCACAGGGGGATCCTACGAGCAGTACTTC

D gene: .
clone size: .
J gene: TRBJ1-5
V gene: TRBV3-1
CDR3 protein: CASSQRDMNQPQHF
CDR3 DNA: TGTGCCAGCAGCCAACGGGACATGAATCAGCCCCAGCATTTT

D gene: TRBD1
clone size: .
J gene: TRBJ2-4
V gene: TRBV11-2
CDR3 protein: CASSLAQGAHIQYF
CDR3 DNA: TGTGCCAGCAGCTTAGCGCAGGGGGCTCACATTCAGTACTTC

D gene: .
clone size: .
J gene: TRBJ1-5
V gene: TRBV6-2/TRBV6-3
CDR3 protein: CASTLRGTGIEPNQPQHF
CDR3 DNA: TGTGCCAGCACCCTAAGGGGGACGGGGATTGAACCGAATCAGCCCCAGCATTTT

D gene: .
clone size: many
J gene: TRBJ1-2
V gene: TRBV4-3
CDR3 protein: CASSLEGRMEEGYTF
CDR3 DNA: TGCGCCAGCAGCCTCGAGGGCCGGATGGAGGAGGGCTACACCTTC

D gene: .
clone size: many
J gene: TRBJ1-4
V gene: TRBV28
CDR3 protein: CASSSRDTRFNEKLFF
CDR3 DNA: TGTGCCAGCAGTTCTCGGGACACGAGATTTAATGAAAAACTGTTTTTT

D gene: TRBD1
clone size: once
J gene: TRBJ1-3
V gene: TRBV4-2
CDR3 protein: CASSVRDRPSSGNTIYF
CDR3 DNA: TGTGCCAGCAGCGTACGGGACAGGCCGAGCTCTGGAAACACCATATATTTT

D gene: .
clone size: few
J gene: TRBJ2-2
V gene: TRBV15
CDR3 protein: CATSRDLQDTGELFF
CDR3 DNA: TGTGCCACCAGCAGAGATCTCCAGGACACCGGGGAGCTGTTTTTT

D gene: .
clone size: .
J gene: TRBJ2-2
V gene: TRBV4-3
CDR3 protein: CASSPYGNTGELFF
CDR3 DNA: TGCGCCAGCAGCCCCTATGGGAACACCGGGGAGCTGTTTTTT

D gene: TRBD1
clone size: .
J gene: TRBJ2-1
V gene: TRBV6-2/TRBV6-3
CDR3 protein: CASGTVYNEQFF
CDR3 DNA: TGTGCCAGCGGGACAGTCTACAATGAGCAGTTCTTC

D gene: .
clone size: .
J gene: TRBJ2-3
V gene: TRBV16
CDR3 protein: CASSHFAVTDTQYF
CDR3 DNA: TGTGCCAGCAGCCATTTCGCAGTCACAGATACGCAGTATTTT

D gene: .
clone size: few
J gene: TRBJ2-1
V gene: TRBV7-3
CDR3 protein: CVSSPGGYNEQFF
CDR3 DNA: TGTGTCAGCAGCCCCGGGGGCTACAATGAGCAGTTCTTC

D gene: .
clone size: many
J gene: TRBJ2-3
V gene: TRBV2
CDR3 protein: CASSELDTSTDTQYF
CDR3 DNA: TGTGCCAGCAGTGAACTGGACACTAGCACAGATACGCAGTATTTT

D gene: TRBD2
clone size: many
J gene: TRBJ2-1
V gene: TRBV3-1
CDR3 protein: CASSQVVLTSGGTEQFF
CDR3 DNA: TGTGCCAGCAGCCAAGTAGTGCTAACTAGCGGGGGTACTGAGCAGTTCTTC

D gene: .
clone size: few
J gene: TRBJ1-1
V gene: TRBV7-2
CDR3 protein: CASSLLRGYTEAFF
CDR3 DNA: TGTGCCAGCAGCTTATTACGGGGGTACACTGAAGCTTTCTTT

D gene: TRBD2
clone size: .
J gene: TRBJ2-3
V gene: TRBV4-3
CDR3 protein: CASSQVYWLAGVGTTTDTQYF
CDR3 DNA: TGCGCCAGCAGCCAAGTTTATTGGCTAGCGGGCGTGGGGACCACGACAGATACGCAGTATTTT